Included here is one T cell receptor beta chain sequence, with context. The record originates from a study of blood T cell repertoires in COVID-19. Study overall: Samples representing acute and convalescent COVID-19 were sourced from the United States, Italy and Spain. Sources were T cells, B-cell-depleted T cells, or PBMCs; the material itself was cDNA or gDNA.

V gave up 3 bases and J gave up 0 bases; unmatched junction bases: 12. CDR1 and CDR2 (germline): SGDLS, YYNGEE. The CDR3 is 17 residues long. TCRdb's copy holds only in-frame clones and misses some; the assay was immunoSEQ multiplex PCR. The sample contains about 230,000 clones, about 84% of which appear only once. The sequencing sample was made of peripheral blood. The chain couples TRBV9 to TRBJ2-7, with 7 positions matching TRBD2. The origin of this receptor is a woman aged 80 or over with acute or convalescent COVID-19. The chain's CDR3 is CASSGATRSGDSYEQYF. CDR3 in DNA: TGTGCCAGCAGCGGTGCCACTCGGAGCGGGGACTCCTACGAGCAGTACTTC.